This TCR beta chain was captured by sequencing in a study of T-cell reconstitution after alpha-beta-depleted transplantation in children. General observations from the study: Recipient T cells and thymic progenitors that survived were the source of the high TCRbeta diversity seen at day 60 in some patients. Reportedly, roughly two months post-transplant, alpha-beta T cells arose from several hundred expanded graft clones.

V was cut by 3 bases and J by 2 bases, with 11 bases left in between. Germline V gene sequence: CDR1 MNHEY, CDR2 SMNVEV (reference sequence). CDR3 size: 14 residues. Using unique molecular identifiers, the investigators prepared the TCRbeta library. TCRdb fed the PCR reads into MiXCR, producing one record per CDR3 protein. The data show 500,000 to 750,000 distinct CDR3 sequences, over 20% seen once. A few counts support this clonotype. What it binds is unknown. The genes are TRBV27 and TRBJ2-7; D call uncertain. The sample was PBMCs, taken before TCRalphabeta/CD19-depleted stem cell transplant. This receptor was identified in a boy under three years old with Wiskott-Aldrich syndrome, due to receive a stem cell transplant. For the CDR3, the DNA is TGTGCCAGCAGTTTCCCCTCGATTCCCTACGAGCAGTACTTC. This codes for CASSFPSIPYEQYF.